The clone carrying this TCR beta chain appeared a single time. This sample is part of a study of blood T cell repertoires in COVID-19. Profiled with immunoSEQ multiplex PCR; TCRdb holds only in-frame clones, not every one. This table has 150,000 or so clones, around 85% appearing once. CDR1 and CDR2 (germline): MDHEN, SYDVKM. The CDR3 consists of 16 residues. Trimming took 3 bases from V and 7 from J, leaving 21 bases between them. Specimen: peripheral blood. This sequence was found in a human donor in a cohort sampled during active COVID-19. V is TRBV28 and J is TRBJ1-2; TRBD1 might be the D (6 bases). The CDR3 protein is CASSLPGAALYLGYTF. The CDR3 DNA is TGTGCCAGCAGTTTGCCAGGGGCGGCTCTATATCTTGGCTACACCTTC.